These 13 T cell receptor beta chains were all obtained from the same sample, sequenced in a study of Graves' ophthalmopathy and Graves' hyperthyroidism. TCR beta CDR3 regions were amplified from RNA transcripts. RT-PCR in the first round used HTBI primers; a second-round multiplex PCR followed. TCRdb independently ran MiXCR on the multiplex PCR reads; one entry per CDR3 protein. The sample lists about 150,000 distinct CDR3 sequences; about 40% were seen once. The sample was peripheral blood. The receptors were gathered from a woman aged 40 to 49 with Graves' ophthalmopathy.

There are many counts of this clonotype. The genes are TRBV25-1 and TRBJ1-3; the D is unclear. This CDR3 is 12 amino acids long. Per germline, CDR1 MGHDK and CDR2 SYGVNS. The V end was cut by 2 bases, the J end by 3 bases, with 2 bases between. CDR3 nucleotides: TGTGCCAGCAGTGAAAGTGGAAACACCATATATTTT. Translated, it gives CASSESGNTIYF.

The table lists this clonotype with many counts. V is TRBV5-5 and J is TRBJ2-7; no clear D. CDR1 and CDR2 (germline): SGHKS, YYEKEE (reference sequence). Deletions cut 1 base from V and 6 bases from J, with 11 bases between. The CDR3 extends over 13 amino acids. The CDR3 is CASSLFSSAEQYF. The CDR3 region has the DNA TGTGCCAGCAGCTTGTTCTCGTCCGCCGAGCAGTACTTC.

The chain recombines TRBV20-1 with TRBJ1-6, with TRBD1 matching 7 bases. The germline V gene encodes CDR1 DFQATT and CDR2 SNEGSKA (reference sequence). The trim removed 5 bases at V and 5 bases at J, leaving 9 bases unmatched. The CDR3 length is 15 residues. Here the CDR3 reads CSAVPAGQDNSPLHF. The CDR3 DNA sequence: TGCAGTGCTGTACCGGCTGGACAGGATAATTCACCCCTCCACTTT.

Ten or more counts support this clonotype. The chain recombines TRBV19 with TRBJ1-3; 7 bases line up with TRBD1. Per germline, CDR1 LNHDA and CDR2 SQIVND (reference sequence). This CDR3 has 15 amino acids. V lost 6 bases to trimming and J lost 2 bases; unmatched junction nucleotides: 7. CDR3 sequence: CASRPPGQPGNTIYF. CDR3 coding DNA: TGTGCCAGTAGACCTCCGGGACAGCCTGGAAACACCATATATTTT. The whole variable domain, filled in from reference TRBV19 and TRBJ1-3, reads DGGITQSPKYLFRKEGQNVTLSCEQNLNHDAMYWYRQDPGQGLRLIYYSQIVNDFQKGDIAEGYSVSREKKESFPLTVTSAQKNPTAFYLCASRPPGQPGNTIYFGEGSWLTVV.

Many counts were recorded for this clonotype. The chain is built from TRBV6-2 or TRBV6-3 and TRBJ1-2, with 8 bases fitting TRBD1. The CDR3 contains 13 residues. Germline values: CDR1 MNHEY, CDR2 SVGEGT. V dropped 5 bases and J dropped 7; count of bases not matched to a gene: 6. The CDR3 DNA reads TGTGCCAGCAGTAAGGACAGGGTTGCTGGCTACACCTTC. It is translated as CASSKDRVAGYTF.

This clonotype was picked up many times. This chain links TRBV2 with TRBJ2-2, with 13 bases matching TRBD2. Germline trimming cut 5 bases from V and 6 bases from J; bases unmatched to any gene: 15. Germline V CDR1 and CDR2: SNHLY, FYNNEI. There are 19 residues in the CDR3. The CDR3 region is CASSMAGTSGVSKAGELFF. In DNA form, the CDR3 reads TGTGCCAGCAGTATGGCCGGGACTAGCGGGGTTTCGAAGGCCGGGGAGCTGTTTTTT.

In its sample, this clonotype was seen many times. The chain has TRBV30 and TRBJ2-4; 7 bases map to TRBD1. CDR1 and CDR2 from the germline V gene are GTSNPN and SVGIG (reference sequence). Trimming removed 1 base from V and 0 bases from J; junction bases left unmatched: 6. The CDR3 is 16 residues long. CDR3 region: CAWSAGTAIAKNIQYF. The CDR3, as DNA: TGTGCCTGGAGTGCCGGGACAGCTATAGCCAAAAACATTCAGTACTTC.

In its sample, this clonotype was seen many times. The genes are TRBV2 and TRBJ2-6; D not resolved. The CDR3 contains 14 residues. The V end lost 1 base, the J end lost 4 bases, and 5 bases lay between the germline ends. Germline assignment: CDR1 SNHLY and CDR2 FYNNEI. The CDR3 here is CASSEGAGANVLTF. The CDR3, as DNA: TGTGCCAGCAGTGAAGGGGCCGGGGCCAACGTCCTGACTTTC.

There are many counts of this clonotype. This chain connects TRBV18 to TRBJ1-5; D is perhaps TRBD1 (5 bases). The CDR3 sequence is 15 residues long. V lost 3 bases to trimming and J lost 0 bases, with 9 bases between them. Germline-derived CDR1 and CDR2 are KGHSH and LQKENI. The CDR3 loop reads CASSPQGDSNQPQHF. The CDR3 region has the DNA TGTGCCAGCTCACCCCAGGGTGATAGCAATCAGCCCCAGCATTTT.

This clonotype was observed many times. CDR3 sequence reads: CASSYSFDRDYEQYF. DNA for the CDR3: TGTGCCAGCAGTTACTCGTTCGACAGGGACTACGAGCAGTACTTC. The chain employs TRBV6-5 and TRBJ2-7; TRBD1 agrees at 7 bases. CDR1 and CDR2 (germline): MNHEY, SVGAGI. This CDR3 region has 15 residues. After removal of 0 bases from V and 3 bases from J, the junction contained 5 bases not matched to a gene.

The sample holds many counts of this clonotype. This rearrangement joins TRBV10-3 to TRBJ2-7; TRBD1 matches 7 bases. CDR3 length: 14 residues. J lost 2 bases, V lost 5 bases, and 6 bases had no gene match. Germline V gives CDR1 ENHRY, CDR2 SYGVKD. CDR3 region: CAISSRQGTYEQYF. CDR3 sequence (DNA): TGTGCCATCAGTAGTCGACAGGGTACCTACGAGCAGTACTTC.

In its sample, this clonotype was seen many times. The chain has TRBV20-1 and TRBJ2-7; 9 nucleotides align to TRBD2. This CDR3 has 15 residues. V trimming: 3 bases; J trimming: 6 bases; junction bases outside the gene matches: 12. The germline V gene has CDR1 DFQATT and CDR2 SNEGSKA (reference sequence). The CDR3 is CSASWVGGGAVEQYF. Written as DNA, the CDR3 is TGCAGTGCTAGTTGGGTCGGCGGGGGGGCGGTCGAGCAGTACTTC.

The V and J genes are TRBV6-8 and TRBJ1-6; no firm D call. Trimming took 6 bases from V and 5 from J, leaving 14 bases between them. The germline V gene has CDR1 MNHGY and CDR2 SAAAGT. The CDR3 runs to 15 residues. CDR3 residues: CASRSNQNNNSPLHF. The CDR3 DNA sequence: TGTGCCAGCAGGTCGAATCAAAACAATAATTCACCCCTCCACTTT.